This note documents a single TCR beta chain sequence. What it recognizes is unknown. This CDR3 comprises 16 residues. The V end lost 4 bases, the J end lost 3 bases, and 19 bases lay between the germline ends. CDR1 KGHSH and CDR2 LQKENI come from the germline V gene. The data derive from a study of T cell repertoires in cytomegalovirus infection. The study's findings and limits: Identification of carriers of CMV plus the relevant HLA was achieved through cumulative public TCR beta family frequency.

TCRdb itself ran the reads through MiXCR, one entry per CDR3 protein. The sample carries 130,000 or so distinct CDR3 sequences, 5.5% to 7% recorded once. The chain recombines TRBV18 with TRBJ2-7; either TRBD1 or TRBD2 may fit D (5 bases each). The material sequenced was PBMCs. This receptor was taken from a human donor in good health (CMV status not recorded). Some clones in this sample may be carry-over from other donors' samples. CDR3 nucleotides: TGTGCCAGCTCACTTAGCGACAGCGCAGTGAGCTACGAGCAGTACTTC. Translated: CASSLSDSAVSYEQYF.